The clone carrying this T cell receptor (beta chain) was detected only a few times. Its antigen is not identified. The data are from a study of T-cell reconstitution after alpha-beta-depleted transplantation in children. Notes on the study in general: From surviving recipient T cells and thymic progenitors came the high day-60 TCRbeta diversity observed in some patients. Reports say that about two months after transplant, the alpha-beta T cells came out of several hundred graft clones that had expanded. Among T cells one year after transplant, newly produced cells accounted for most counts and diversity.

Unique molecular identifiers were incorporated into the prepared TCRbeta library. TCRdb recomputed calls from the PCR reads with MiXCR, one row per CDR3 protein. The repertoire consists of hundreds of thousands of distinct CDR3 sequences, with 10% to 15% occurring once and the leading ten covering over 2%. CDR3 length equals 15 residues. The germline gives CDR1 SGHTA, CDR2 FQGNSA. The V gene lost 4 bases and the J gene lost 5 bases, with 18 bases spanning the gap. J is TRBJ2-7 and V is TRBV7-2; the D gene is possibly TRBD1 (6 bases). This TCR was recovered from a male patient aged 5 to 17 who had a stem cell transplant for acute myeloid leukemia, so the T cells may come from the graft donor. Sample: PBMCs, mostly from graft donor cells, taken 360 days after TCRalphabeta/CD19-depleted stem cell transplant. This CDR3 reads CASSSNRVAMNEQYF. CDR3 in DNA: TGTGCCAGCAGCTCAAACAGGGTCGCGATGAACGAGCAGTACTTC.